Each of the 22 T cell receptor beta chains below was sequenced from the same sample in a study of shared clonotypes between healthy human individuals. CD45RO-negative, CCR7-positively selected cells formed the naive CD8 fraction, excluding terminally differentiated effector memory CD45RA+ cells. TCRdb keeps only in-frame clones here, not all; method: immunoSEQ multiplex PCR. The profile shows around 2.1 million clones, approximately 94% of them singletons. The sequencing input was naive CD8+ T cells from PBMCs. The source of these receptors is a man aged 18 to 30 in good health. Some clones in this sample may be carry-over from other donors' samples.

This sequence joins TRBV30 and TRBJ1-2; the D is unclear. Germline V gives CDR1 GTSNPN, CDR2 SVGIG (reference sequence). The V gene lost 2 bases and the J gene lost 4 bases, with 8 bases spanning the gap. This CDR3 contains 12 residues. As DNA, the CDR3 is TGTGCCTGGAGTTCGGGCGTCTATGGCTACACCTTC. Its protein product is CAWSSGVYGYTF. Full variable domain (remainder filled in from reference TRBV30 and TRBJ1-2): SQTIHQWPATLVQPVGSPLSLECTVEGTSNPNLYWYRQAAGRGLQLLFYSVGIGQISSEVPQNLSASRPQDRQFILSSKKLLLSDSGFYLCAWSSGVYGYTFGSGTRLTVV.

The chain carries TRBV6-5 and TRBJ2-2; D could derive from TRBD1 or TRBD2 (6 bases each). This CDR3 comprises 14 residues. Trimming took 8 bases from V and 7 from J, leaving 17 bases between them. Germline lookup yields CDR1 MNHEY and CDR2 SVGAGI. The CDR3 DNA is TGTGCCAGCTGCGGGACCTTAGGGGGCGGGGAGCTGTTTTTT. This gives the protein CASCGTLGGGELFF.

The chain is built from TRBV4-3 and TRBJ1-4; D may be TRBD1 (5 bases). CDR3 length: 15 residues. Deletions cut 2 bases from V and 8 bases from J, with 15 bases between. Germline V gene data show CDR1 as LGHNA and CDR2 as YSLEER. The CDR3 region is CASSQSNQGREKLFF. DNA for the CDR3: TGCGCCAGCAGCCAATCCAACCAGGGTCGGGAAAAACTGTTTTTT.

The J gene is TRBJ2-5, the V gene TRBV4-1; the D gene is possibly TRBD1 (5 bases). V lost 0 bases to trimming and J lost 1 base, with 15 bases between them. CDR1 is MGHRA and CDR2 is YSYEKL in the germline V gene. CDR3 length: 17 amino acids. CDR3 protein: CASSQEGQAAAQETQYF. The CDR3 bases are TGCGCCAGCAGCCAAGAGGGGCAGGCCGCCGCCCAAGAGACCCAGTACTTC.

V is TRBV2 and J is TRBJ1-5; no firm D call. Trimming stripped 0 bases from V and 5 bases from J, with 5 bases between. This CDR3 contains 13 residues. Germline V CDR1 and CDR2: SNHLY, FYNNEI. CDR3 in DNA: TGTGCCAGCAGTGAAGCCCTCGATCAGCCCCAGCATTTT. This encodes CASSEALDQPQHF.

The chain recombines TRBV29-1 with TRBJ1-2, with D tentatively TRBD1 (5 bases). The CDR3 loop spans 11 amino acids. Germline CDR1 is SQVTM and CDR2 is ANQGSEA. V lost 2 bases and J 10 bases, leaving 11 bases between the germline ends. The CDR3 loop reads CSVESQGNYTF. The CDR3 nucleotides read TGCAGCGTTGAAAGCCAGGGTAACTACACCTTC.

This clone was found once. The V gene is TRBV28, the J gene TRBJ2-7; 7 bases match TRBD2. After removal of 2 bases from V and 0 bases from J, the junction contained 13 bases not matched to a gene. CDR1 is MDHEN, CDR2 SYDVKM, per germline. The CDR3 consists of 18 residues. CDR3 residues: CASSLTRLVLAASYEQYF. DNA of the CDR3: TGTGCCAGCAGTTTAACGCGGCTTGTCCTAGCGGCCTCCTACGAGCAGTACTTC.

To note about this clone: The same CDR3 also results from other DNA sequences found in this sample. The chain is built from TRBV30 and TRBJ2-5; no reliable D call. V dropped 0 bases and J dropped 4 bases, with 6 bases sitting between them. CDR1 GTSNPN and CDR2 SVGIG come from the germline V gene (reference sequence). The CDR3 extends over 12 amino acids. The CDR3 DNA follows: TGTGCCTGGAGTGTACTCTCAGAGACCCAGTACTTC. Its translation is CAWSVLSETQYF.

V and J are TRBV11-1 and TRBJ1-5; D may be TRBD1 (5 bases). Looked up from germline, CDR1 is SGHAT and CDR2 is FQDESV (reference sequence). This CDR3 spans 19 amino acids. Trimming took off 2 bases at V and 2 bases at J, with 22 bases between the two ends. As DNA, the CDR3 is TGTGCCAGCAGCTTACGATTTCTGGGGCCGATGAGTCGCAATCAGCCCCAGCATTTT. As protein: CASSLRFLGPMSRNQPQHF. The entire variable domain, with the rest obtained from reference TRBV11-1 and TRBJ1-5, is as follows: EAEVAQSPRYKITEKSQAVAFWCDPISGHATLYWYRQILGQGPELLVQFQDESVVDDSQLPKDRFSAERLKGVDSTLKIQPAELGDSAMYLCASSLRFLGPMSRNQPQHFGDGTRLSIL.

The genes are TRBV4-3 and TRBJ2-1; 7 bases line up with TRBD1. The germline CDR1 and CDR2 sequences are LGHNA and YSLEER. Germline trimming cut 4 bases from V and 6 bases from J; bases unmatched to any gene: 12. The CDR3 totals 16 residues. This chain's CDR3 is CASSPVGGVLGNEQFF. As DNA, the CDR3 is TGCGCCAGCAGCCCAGTAGGGGGCGTTTTAGGCAATGAGCAGTTCTTC.

The chain recombines TRBV6-5 with TRBJ2-1; 10 bases line up with TRBD1. Germline V gene sequence: CDR1 MNHEY, CDR2 SVGAGI. This CDR3 has 14 residues. Germline trimming cut 6 bases from V and 5 bases from J; bases unmatched to any gene: 4. CDR3 sequence: CASSSGTGDNEQFF. Here the CDR3 DNA reads TGTGCCAGCAGCTCCGGGACAGGGGACAATGAGCAGTTCTTC.

V usage is TRBV11-3 and J usage is TRBJ2-1; TRBD2 agrees at 12 bases. Germline V gives CDR1 SGHNT, CDR2 YENEEA. The CDR3 has 16 residues. J was trimmed by 4 bases and V by 5 bases; bases with no gene match: 6. In nucleotides, the CDR3 is TGTGCCAGCAGCCCGAGGACTAGCGGGACATACAATGAGCAGTTCTTC. The encoded protein is CASSPRTSGTYNEQFF.

A single count supports this clone. This chain joins TRBV6-1 and TRBJ1-5; the match to TRBD1 covers 9 bases. This CDR3 comprises 16 residues. CDR1 and CDR2 from the germline V gene are MNHNS and SASEGT. Trimming took 3 bases from V and 7 from J; bases not matched to a gene: 10. Here the CDR3 DNA reads TGTGCCAGCAGTGAGTTACCGGGACAGGGATCCCAGCCCCAGCATTTT. Protein product: CASSELPGQGSQPQHF.

V and J are TRBV27 and TRBJ2-3; D possibly corresponds to TRBD2 (5 bases). This CDR3 is 15 amino acids long. Trimming pared 5 bases from V and 2 bases from J, leaving 14 bases between. Germline-derived CDR1 and CDR2 are MNHEY and SMNVEV (reference sequence). The CDR3 DNA reads TGTGCCAGCAGTCCTCGTGAGGGATCCACAGATACGCAGTATTTT. Translation gives CASSPREGSTDTQYF.

This clone was observed a single time. The V gene is TRBV7-9, the J gene TRBJ2-7, with D tentatively TRBD1 (7 bases). V lost 7 bases and J 6 bases, leaving 22 bases between the germline ends. The CDR3 has 15 amino acids. CDR1 is SEHNR, CDR2 FQNEAQ, per germline (reference sequence). The CDR3 region is CASNYDWAGTVEQYF. The DNA for the CDR3 is TGTGCCAGCAACTATGATTGGGCGGGGACAGTCGAGCAGTACTTC. Combining the CDR3 with reference TRBV7-9 and TRBJ2-7 gives the whole variable domain DTGVSQNPRHKITKRGQNVTFRCDPISEHNRLYWYRQTLGQGPEFLTYFQNEAQLEKSRLLSDRFSAERPKGSFSTLEIQRTEQGDSAMYLCASNYDWAGTVEQYFGPGTRLTVT.

V is TRBV7-2 and J is TRBJ2-5; either TRBD1 or TRBD2 may supply D (5 bases each). This CDR3 is 16 amino acids long. V was shortened by 4 bases and J by 2 bases, with 17 bases between the two germline ends. CDR1 and CDR2 from the germline V gene are SGHTA and FQGNSA. Here the CDR3 reads CASSSGIGTEQETQYF. The CDR3 region has the DNA TGTGCCAGCAGCTCGGGCATAGGGACCGAACAAGAGACCCAGTACTTC.

This clone was picked up a small number of times. The chain employs TRBV12-5 and TRBJ1-1; no firm D call. The length of the CDR3 is 13 residues. V dropped 7 bases and J dropped 7 bases, with 16 bases sitting between them. CDR1 and CDR2 (germline): LGHNT, FRNRAP. The CDR3 loop reads CASAPRESYEAFF. The CDR3, as DNA: TGTGCTAGTGCCCCAAGGGAGTCTTATGAAGCTTTCTTT.

V usage is TRBV6-5 and J usage is TRBJ2-3; 9 bases agree with TRBD1. CDR1 and CDR2 from the germline V gene are MNHEY and SVGAGI. The ends lost 8 bases at V and 4 bases at J; junction bases unmatched: 4. The CDR3 extends over 13 amino acids. The CDR3 sequence is CASRDRVPDTQYF. The CDR3 coding sequence is TGTGCCAGCCGGGACAGGGTTCCAGATACGCAGTATTTT.

The rearrangement links TRBV6-1 to TRBJ2-3; 11 positions agree with TRBD2. Trimming took 2 bases from V and 0 from J; bases not matched to a gene: 4. Germline CDR1 is MNHNS and CDR2 is SASEGT. The CDR3 runs 17 residues. Written as DNA, the CDR3 is TGTGCCAGCAGTGAAAACTCTAGCGGGAGGAGCACAGATACGCAGTATTTT. It specifies CASSENSSGRSTDTQYF.

V gene TRBV19 combines with J gene TRBJ2-5; D is perhaps TRBD2 (6 bases). V was clipped by 6 bases and J by 4 bases, with 12 bases between them. Germline V lookup: CDR1 LNHDA, CDR2 SQIVND (reference sequence). The CDR3 sequence is 13 residues long. The CDR3 coding sequence is TGTGCCAGTAGCCTGACAGCGGGAGAGACCCAGTACTTC. It is translated as CASSLTAGETQYF.

This chain connects TRBV13 to TRBJ2-7; 11 bases are shared with TRBD1. This CDR3 spans 14 amino acids. Germline V lookup: CDR1 PRHDT, CDR2 FYEKMQ (reference sequence). The ends lost 5 bases at V and 3 bases at J; junction bases unmatched: 3. The CDR3 here is CASSAGTGGYEQYF. The CDR3 DNA is TGTGCCAGCAGCGCCGGGACAGGGGGCTACGAGCAGTACTTC.

The rearrangement joins TRBV14 to TRBJ2-3; no clear D. Germline lookup yields CDR1 SGHDN and CDR2 FVKESK. The germline V and J ends were trimmed by 0 bases and 4 bases, with 17 bases remaining between them. The CDR3 runs to 17 residues. CDR3 region: CASSQDLGPGIPDTQYF. The CDR3 nucleotides read TGTGCCAGCAGCCAAGATCTTGGGCCAGGCATCCCAGATACGCAGTATTTT.